The rows below give T cell receptor beta chains drawn from one sample of a study of HIV-infected patients and healthy controls. From the 5' RACE reads, TCRdb called clonotypes with MiXCR, one entry per CDR3 protein. The sample shows approximately 67,000 distinct CDR3 sequences, 15% to 20% of them seen only once. Specimen: CD4+ T cells from blood. The receptors stem from a human donor in good health. The CDR3 runs from the conserved cysteine through the conserved F or W. D genes are given only for firm matches. For some rows the clone size is stated as once, few or many, or as a class when expanded; others skip it.

d_call | clone_size | j_call | v_call | cdr3_nt | cdr3_aa
. | . | TRBJ2-7 | TRBV5-1 | TGCGCCAGCAGCTTGGCGAGGTCCTACGAGCAGTACTTC | CASSLARSYEQYF
TRBD1 | once | TRBJ1-5 | TRBV19 | TGTGCCAGTAGTATAGATCGAACAGGGGGCGCGTCTCAGCCCCAGCATTTT | CASSIDRTGGASQPQHF
. | few | TRBJ1-3 | TRBV7-2 | TGTGCCAGCAGCTTAGGACAGGTCTCGGGAAACACCATATATTTT | CASSLGQVSGNTIYF
. | . | TRBJ2-2 | TRBV6-5 | TGTGCCAGCAATCGCCTGGCGTCTGCCACCGGGGAGCTGTTTTTT | CASNRLASATGELFF
. | few | TRBJ1-5 | TRBV20-1 | TGCAGTGCTCCATACTCAGTGGGCAATCAGCCCCAGCATTTT | CSAPYSVGNQPQHF
. | . | TRBJ1-2 | TRBV20-1 | TGCAGTGCTAAAAGGGAGGGGGACTATGGCTACACCTTC | CSAKREGDYGYTF
. | . | TRBJ2-3 | TRBV20-1 | TGCAGTGCTACGGGTGGGGTAACTAGCACAGATACGCAGTATTTT | CSATGGVTSTDTQYF
. | . | TRBJ2-1 | TRBV9 | TGTGCCAGCAGCGTAGAAGTCGGGGGCCGGATCAATGAGCAGTTCTTC | CASSVEVGGRINEQFF
TRBD2 | . | TRBJ2-3 | TRBV5-1 | TGCGCCAGCAGCTTGATCCCCGCCAGCGGGGGGGCCGGGCAGTATTTT | CASSLIPASGGAGQYF
TRBD1 | many | TRBJ1-5 | TRBV20-1 | TGCAGTGCTAGAGATTGGGGACAGTCTTCCAATCAGCCCCAGCATTTT | CSARDWGQSSNQPQHF
. | few | TRBJ2-7 | TRBV9 | TGTGCCAGCAGCGTCCGACCGGAAGGTTATAGCGACGAGCAGTACTTC | CASSVRPEGYSDEQYF
. | many | TRBJ1-2 | TRBV28 | TGTGCCAGCAGTGGGGGACATAGCCGGGGCTACACCTTC | CASSGGHSRGYTF
TRBD1 | . | TRBJ1-1 | TRBV7-9 | TGTGCCAGCAGCTTAGCCGGGACAGGCAGCGGCACTGAAGCTTTCTTT | CASSLAGTGSGTEAFF
. | . | TRBJ2-4 | TRBV28 | TGTGCCAGCAGTATAGGGACAACAGCCAAAAACATTCAGTACTTC | CASSIGTTAKNIQYF
. | . | TRBJ1-1 | TRBV29-1 | TGCAGCGTTAGCTGGCAGCCGAACACTGAAGCTTTCTTT | CSVSWQPNTEAFF
. | many | TRBJ2-3 | TRBV7-2 | TGTGCCAGCAGCTTAGCGACAGGTCACCGGTATTTT | CASSLATGHRYF
TRBD1 | many | TRBJ2-5 | TRBV11-1 | TGTGCCAGCATGGGACAGCAAGAGACCCAGTACTTC | CASMGQQETQYF
TRBD2 | . | TRBJ2-5 | TRBV3-1 | TGTGCCAGCAGCCAATTCCGACTAGCGGGAGGGCGTGCTAAAGAGACCCAGTACTTC | CASSQFRLAGGRAKETQYF
. | few | TRBJ1-1 | TRBV21-1 | TGTGCCAGCAGCAAACAGGTGAACACTGAAGCTTTCTTT | CASSKQVNTEAFF
TRBD1 | many | TRBJ2-5 | TRBV28 | TGTGCCAGCTTTCCTGGGACAGCCGAAGAGACCCAGTACTTC | CASFPGTAEETQYF
TRBD1 | . | TRBJ1-1 | TRBV24-1 | TGTGCCACCAGTTCCCGGACAGGGGCGAACACTGAAGCTTTCTTT | CATSSRTGANTEAFF
TRBD1 | few | TRBJ2-5 | TRBV12-3/TRBV12-4 | TGTGCCAGCAGTGTTACCGGGACAGGGGAAGAGACCCAGTACTTC | CASSVTGTGEETQYF
. | few | TRBJ2-3 | TRBV7-3 | TGTGCCAGCAGCCAAGCGGGTGGAAGGACAGATACGCAGTATTTT | CASSQAGGRTDTQYF
TRBD2 | . | TRBJ2-3 | TRBV20-1 | TGCAGTCCTCAAGCGGGAGTGGCGGATACGCAGTATTTT | CSPQAGVADTQYF
. | . | TRBJ2-5 | TRBV19 | TGTGCCAGTAGTCCAAGGAGGCATCTCCAAGAGACCCAGTACTTC | CASSPRRHLQETQYF
TRBD2 | . | TRBJ2-7 | TRBV14 | TGTGCCAGCAGCCAAGCGGGAGGGTACGACGAGCAGTACTTC | CASSQAGGYDEQYF
. | . | TRBJ2-6 | TRBV4-3 | TGCGCCAGCAGCCAAGCCAGGGTAGTGTTTGGGGCCAACGTCCTGACTTTC | CASSQARVVFGANVLTF
. | many | TRBJ2-1 | TRBV20-1 | TGCAGTGCTAGACCTGGGGGGGCGGCCTACAATGAGCAGTTCTTC | CSARPGGAAYNEQFF
. | . | TRBJ2-2 | TRBV2 | TGTGCCAGCAGGTCAACAGCCACCGGGGAGCTGTTTTTT | CASRSTATGELFF
TRBD1 | many | TRBJ1-5 | TRBV20-1 | TGCAGTGCGCAGGGACAGAACAATCAGCCCCAGCATTTT | CSAQGQNNQPQHF
TRBD2 | many | TRBJ2-7 | TRBV7-2 | TGTGCCAGCAGCCCTAGCGGGCTGTACGAGCAGTACTTC | CASSPSGLYEQYF
TRBD1 | many | TRBJ2-7 | TRBV29-1 | TGCAGCGCGTCCTCCACGGGACAGGGGGGGCAGTACTTC | CSASSTGQGGQYF
. | few | TRBJ1-6 | TRBV5-4 | TGTGCCAGCAGCTTGGTTGGGCAGTCACCCCTCCACTTT | CASSLVGQSPLHF
. | few | TRBJ2-3 | TRBV7-8 | TGTGCCAGCAGCTTAAGTTACTACAGTACCGAAAGCACAGATACGCAGTATTTT | CASSLSYYSTESTDTQYF
. | many | TRBJ1-6 | TRBV6-2/TRBV6-3 | TGTGCCAGCAGTTACTCTTCGGGGGGCGTGCGGAGCTCCTATAATTCACCCCTCCACTTT | CASSYSSGGVRSSYNSPLHF
TRBD1 | . | TRBJ1-2 | TRBV19 | TGTGCCAGTAGTAGGGGACAGTCGGTCTATGGCTACACCTTC | CASSRGQSVYGYTF
TRBD1 | many | TRBJ2-7 | TRBV6-2/TRBV6-3 | TGTGCCAGCAGACCCACCACCCGGACAGGGGACTCCTACGAGCAGTACTTC | CASRPTTRTGDSYEQYF
. | . | TRBJ1-3 | TRBV27 | TGTGCCAGCAGTACAACATACTCTGGAAACACCATATATTTT | CASSTTYSGNTIYF
TRBD2 | few | TRBJ2-2 | TRBV6-5 | TGTGCCAGCAGTCACACTAGCGGGGGACAAACCGGGGAGCTGTTTTTT | CASSHTSGGQTGELFF
TRBD1 | many | TRBJ1-1 | TRBV7-2 | TGTGCCAGCAGCTTAGTGTTAGGGGGCATCACTGAAGCTTTCTTT | CASSLVLGGITEAFF
. | . | TRBJ2-1 | TRBV7-2 | TGTGCCAGCAGACCGGACTTACCTGAGCAGTTCTTC | CASRPDLPEQFF
TRBD2 | few | TRBJ2-3 | TRBV7-9 | TGTGCCAGCAGCTCTAGCGGGAGGAAAGATACGCAGTATTTT | CASSSSGRKDTQYF
TRBD2 | . | TRBJ2-7 | TRBV5-1 | TGCGCCAGCAGCTTGGGGACTAGCGGCCCCTACGAGCAGTACTTC | CASSLGTSGPYEQYF
. | many | TRBJ2-2 | TRBV10-3 | TGTGCCATCAGTGATACAGGAAACACCGGGGAGCTGTTTTTT | CAISDTGNTGELFF
TRBD1 | . | TRBJ1-6 | TRBV28 | TGTGCCAGCGGCACGACGGGGACAGGGGTATCACCCCTCCACTTT | CASGTTGTGVSPLHF
TRBD1 | . | TRBJ1-5 | TRBV14 | TGTGCCAGCAGCCAAGATCAGTTTGGGACAGTCAATCAGCCCCAGCATTTT | CASSQDQFGTVNQPQHF
TRBD2 | . | TRBJ2-5 | TRBV3-1 | TGTGCCAGCAGCCAAGGAGATTTGGCTAGCGGGAGGGGAGAGACCCAGTACTTC | CASSQGDLASGRGETQYF
. | . | TRBJ2-6 | TRBV29-1 | TGCAGTCCCATATCCAAGAGAAGCCCGGGACCCAGGGGGGCCAACGTCCTGACTTTC | CSPISKRSPGPRGANVLTF
. | . | TRBJ2-1 | TRBV28 | TGTGCCAGCAGTTCGTTACCCCGAAATGCGAATGAGCAGTTCTTC | CASSSLPRNANEQFF
TRBD1 | few | TRBJ2-7 | TRBV6-5 | TGTGCCAGCAGATTGAACAGGGGCTCCTACGAGCAGTACTTC | CASRLNRGSYEQYF
TRBD2 | . | TRBJ2-7 | TRBV5-1 | TGCGCCAGCCGTCGGGGACTAGGGTCCTACGAGCAGTACTTC | CASRRGLGSYEQYF
. | few | TRBJ2-5 | TRBV12-3/TRBV12-4 | TGTGCCAGCAGTTTTCAAGCCCAAGAGACCCAGTACTTC | CASSFQAQETQYF
TRBD1 | . | TRBJ1-1 | TRBV7-2 | TGTGCCAGCAGCTTTTCAGGGGGCGGTGTCACTGAAGCTTTCTTT | CASSFSGGGVTEAFF
. | . | TRBJ2-1 | TRBV15 | TGTGCCACCAGCGGCCCCCCTATCAACTCCTACAATGAGCAGTTCTTC | CATSGPPINSYNEQFF
. | . | TRBJ2-3 | TRBV5-1 | TGCGCCAGCGATTCGGGGGGCACAGATACGCAGTATTTT | CASDSGGTDTQYF
TRBD2 | few | TRBJ2-1 | TRBV5-1 | TGCGCCAGCAGAACTAGCGGGAGATCCTACAATGAGCAGTTCTTC | CASRTSGRSYNEQFF
. | many | TRBJ2-1 | TRBV7-9 | TGTGCCAGCAGCTTAGTCCTCATTGAGCAGTTCTTC | CASSLVLIEQFF
. | . | TRBJ1-5 | TRBV2 | TGTGCCAGCAGCGAACGGACAGCAAATCAGCCCCAGCATTTT | CASSERTANQPQHF